The source of this TCR beta chain is a study of shared T cell receptors in the human thymus. Libraries were prepared by immunoSEQ multiplex PCR; TCRdb keeps only in-frame clonotypes and omits some of them. Of approximately 730,000 clones listed, 70% to 90% are singletons. Germline V gene lookup returns CDR1 SGHTA and CDR2 FQGNSA. Trimming stripped 5 bases from V and 12 bases from J, with 11 bases between. CDR3 length equals 12 residues. This clone was detected once. The same specimen was also included in a second study, on human thymus T cells. This second report adds: Having corrective surgery for congenital heart defects, healthy Finnish infants were the ones who donated. Resections from corrective heart surgery supplied the thymus tissue. Usage of V and J genes appeared biased in thymic and blood repertoires. In unrelated individuals, thymic repertoires overlapped highly, according to related research.

This chain joins TRBV7-2 and TRBJ1-6; weak D call: TRBD1 (6 bases). This sequence was found in a girl under three years old with a congenital heart defect. Material: thymocytes. The CDR3 loop is CASSPTGRPLHF. The CDR3 DNA reads as TGTGCCAGCAGCCCCACAGGGAGACCCCTCCACTTT.